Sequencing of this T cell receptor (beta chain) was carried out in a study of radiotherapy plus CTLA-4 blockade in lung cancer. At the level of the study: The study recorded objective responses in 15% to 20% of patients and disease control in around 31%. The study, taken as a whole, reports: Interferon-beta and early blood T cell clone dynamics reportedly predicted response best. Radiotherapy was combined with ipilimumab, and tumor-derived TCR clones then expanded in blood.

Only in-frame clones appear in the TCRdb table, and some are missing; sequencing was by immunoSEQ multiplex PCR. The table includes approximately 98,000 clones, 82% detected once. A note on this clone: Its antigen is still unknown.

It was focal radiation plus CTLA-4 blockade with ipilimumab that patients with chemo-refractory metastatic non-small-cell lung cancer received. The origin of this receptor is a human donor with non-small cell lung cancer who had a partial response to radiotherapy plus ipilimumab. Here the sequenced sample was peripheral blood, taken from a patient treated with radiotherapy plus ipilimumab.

In DNA, the CDR3 is TGTGCCAGCTCACCATCTCAACAGGGGGCAGGAACTGAAGCTTTCTTT. It is translated as CASSPSQQGAGTEAFF. V usage is TRBV18 and J usage is TRBJ1-1, with 9 nucleotides matching TRBD1. Germline V gene sequence: CDR1 KGHSH, CDR2 LQKENI. CDR3 length: 16 amino acids. J lost 5 bases, V lost 2 bases, and 9 bases had no gene match. The entire variable domain, with the rest obtained from reference TRBV18 and TRBJ1-1, is as follows: NAGVMQNPRHLVRRRGQEARLRCSPMKGHSHVYWYRQLPEEGLKFMVYLQKENIIDESGMPKERFSAEFPKEGPSILRIQQVVRGDSAAYFCASSPSQQGAGTEAFFGQGTRLTVV.